The 3 T cell receptor beta chains below come from one sample, sequenced in a study of cytotoxic CD8 clonotypes in ibrutinib-treated CLL. Method: immunoSEQ multiplex PCR; TCRdb's copy keeps in-frame clones and lacks some. The repertoire consists of under 200,000 clones, with more than 65% occurring once and the leading ten covering over 2%. Sample: PBMCs, taken after 12 months of ibrutinib treatment. These receptor sequences come from a human donor with chronic lymphocytic leukemia.

This chain uses TRBV7-9 with TRBJ2-1, with TRBD2 matching 13 bases. V shed 5 bases and J 8 bases; nucleotides not matched to a gene: 6. The CDR3 loop spans 15 amino acids. The germline V gene encodes CDR1 SEHNR and CDR2 FQNEAQ (reference sequence). The CDR3 DNA reads as TGTGCCAGCAGCAGAGGGACTAGCGGGGTTCATGAGCAGTTCTTC. This translates into CASSRGTSGVHEQFF.

J is TRBJ2-2 and V is TRBV6-5; D ambiguous. CDR1 and CDR2 (germline): MNHEY, SVGAGI. The germline V and J ends were trimmed by 3 bases and 7 bases, with 9 bases remaining between them. The CDR3 totals 13 residues. The CDR3 reads CASSYFSVGELFF. DNA of the CDR3: TGTGCCAGCAGTTATTTCAGCGTCGGGGAGCTGTTTTTT.

The chain has TRBV18 and TRBJ2-5, with TRBD1 matching over 11 bases. Per the germline V gene, CDR1 is KGHSH and CDR2 is LQKENI. This CDR3 comprises 17 residues. Trimming at V came to 3 bases and at J to 4 bases, leaving 10 bases not matched to a gene. CDR3 protein: CASSPPRGTGGLETQYF. The CDR3 DNA is TGTGCCAGCTCACCCCCGAGAGGGACAGGGGGATTAGAGACCCAGTACTTC. Variable domain in full (rest from reference TRBV18 and TRBJ2-5): NAGVMQNPRHLVRRRGQEARLRCSPMKGHSHVYWYRQLPEEGLKFMVYLQKENIIDESGMPKERFSAEFPKEGPSILRIQQVVRGDSAAYFCASSPPRGTGGLETQYFGPGTRLLVL.